The 24 T cell receptor beta chains listed next were all sequenced from one sample in a study of glioma-infiltrating T cells (dated by TCRdb to the mid-2010s). This sample was sequenced with an Illumina MiSeq. The iRepertoire nested amplicon-rescue multiplex PCR (arm-PCR) platform was used to amplify TCR alpha and beta CDR3 regions from RNA. Clones were called with MiXCR by TCRdb after fastp trimmed the public reads at Q25, and only in-frame beta chains were retained. A single entry per CDR3 protein holds the most common genes and DNA from its merged rows. The sample yields 300,000 to 400,000 distinct CDR3 sequences; around 38% were counted once. Jointly, the top ten make up 9.5% to 15% of the sample. Sequencing was performed on glioma tissue, nonneoplastic brain tissue, or PBMCs (not recorded which). Receptors originate from a human donor with low-grade glioma or glioblastoma, undergoing nonglioma brain surgery, or in good health (not recorded which).

The V gene is TRBV7-2, the J gene TRBJ1-1; maybe TRBD1 (6 bases). Trimming stripped 1 base from V and 8 bases from J, with 14 bases between. CDR1 is SGHTA, CDR2 FQGNSA, per germline. The CDR3 is 14 residues long. The chain's CDR3 is CASSLGGAGGEAFF. CDR3 nucleotide sequence: TGTGCCAGCAGCTTAGGGGGGGCAGGTGGCGAAGCTTTCTTT.

The CDR3 DNA follows: TGTGCCACCAGCAGAGAAGAATTGGGACAGGCACGCTATGGCTACACCTTC. Its protein is CATSREELGQARYGYTF. The rearrangement links TRBV15 to TRBJ1-2; 8 bases line up with TRBD1. The CDR3 is 17 residues long. The ends lost 0 bases at V and 4 bases at J; junction bases unmatched: 10. Germline V gives CDR1 LNHNV, CDR2 YYDKDF (reference sequence).

This chain uses TRBV11-2 with TRBJ2-3; D is possibly TRBD1 or TRBD2 (5 bases each). The CDR3 is 14 amino acids. Germline CDR1 reads SGHAT; CDR2 reads FQNNGV. Trimming removed 4 bases at V and 6 bases at J, with 14 bases between. The CDR3 DNA reads as TGTGCCAGCAGCTCCCGGGGCCCGGTGGATACGCAGTATTTT. This gives the protein CASSSRGPVDTQYF.

In this sample, this clonotype turned up many times. The V and J genes are TRBV6-2 or TRBV6-3 and TRBJ2-1; D is unresolved. Germline V gives CDR1 MNHEY, CDR2 SVGEGT. V was clipped by 3 bases and J by 0 bases, with 9 bases between them. The CDR3 totals 15 residues. The CDR3 reads CASSYAPSSYNEQFF. The CDR3 bases are TGTGCCAGCAGTTATGCACCGAGCTCCTACAATGAGCAGTTCTTC.

Regarding this clonotype: A read error may produce the germline difference seen at one junction end. The chain links TRBV10-2 to TRBJ2-3; D unclear. This CDR3 spans 12 amino acids. Germline CDR1 and CDR2: WSHSY and SAAADI. The CDR3 loop is CASKWSTDTKYF. The CDR3 coding sequence is TGTGCCAGTAAATGGAGCACAGATACGAAGTATTTT.

The gene calls are TRBV2 and TRBJ2-7, with a possible D match to TRBD2 (5 bases). Germline lookup yields CDR1 SNHLY and CDR2 FYNNEI. The CDR3 extends over 13 amino acids. Trimming cost V 11 bases and J 7 bases, with 21 bases left between them. CDR3 residues: CAQRIRGMGEQYF. CDR3 bases: TGTGCCCAGCGGATCCGTGGGATGGGGGAGCAGTACTTC.

This clonotype was counted many times. This chain uses TRBV28 with TRBJ2-3, with TRBD2 matching 8 bases. The CDR3 loop spans 14 amino acids. The J segment lost 3 bases and the V segment lost 7 bases, leaving 6 bases of the junction unmatched. Germline V gene data show CDR1 as MDHEN and CDR2 as SYDVKM. CDR3 residues: CASIRTSGTDTQYF. The DNA of the CDR3 is TGTGCCAGCATAAGAACTAGCGGTACAGATACGCAGTATTTT.

The rearrangement uses TRBV10-3 and TRBJ2-5; 7 bases are shared with TRBD1. V lost 5 bases and J lost 1; bases outside the gene matches: 1. CDR3 length: 13 residues. Germline V lookup: CDR1 ENHRY, CDR2 SYGVKD. The CDR3 sequence is CAISWDSQETQYF. DNA for the CDR3: TGTGCCATCAGTTGGGACAGCCAAGAGACCCAGTACTTC.

This clonotype was seen more than once but under ten times. This sequence joins TRBV7-2 and TRBJ2-2; D is possibly TRBD2 (6 bases). V was trimmed by 5 bases and J by 3 bases, leaving 10 bases between them. Germline CDR1 reads SGHTA; CDR2 reads FQGNSA. The CDR3 has 14 amino acids. The CDR3 DNA reads as TGTGCCAGCAGCGCGACTAGTTACACCGGGGAGCTGTTTTTT. It specifies CASSATSYTGELFF.

The rearrangement uses TRBV4-1 and TRBJ2-1, with 7 bases that match TRBD2. The V segment lost 1 base and the J segment 2 bases; nucleotides outside the gene matches: 5. Germline loops: CDR1 MGHRA, CDR2 YSYEKL. The CDR3 is 16 amino acids. CDR3 DNA: TGCGCCAGCAGCCAAGTGGGCGGGGGAGCCTACAATGAGCAGTTCTTC. The encoded protein is CASSQVGGGAYNEQFF.

This clonotype was counted a few times. The rearrangement links TRBV25-1 to TRBJ2-1; D tentatively fits TRBD1 or TRBD2 (6 bases each). Germline V gene lookup returns CDR1 MGHDK and CDR2 SYGVNS. V gave up 6 bases and J gave up 4 bases, with 16 bases separating them. This CDR3 comprises 15 residues. DNA of the CDR3: TGTGCCAGCAGGTCGGGGGCCGCAAGATACAATGAGCAGTTCTTC. Protein product: CASRSGAARYNEQFF.

The V call is TRBV27, the J call TRBJ2-1, with 13 bases lining up with TRBD2. The CDR3 is 17 residues long. After removal of 5 bases from V and 4 bases from J, the junction contained 8 bases not matched to a gene. Germline CDR1 MNHEY, CDR2 SMNVEV (reference sequence). CDR3 amino acids: CASSPTSGRALYNEQFF. For the CDR3, the DNA is TGTGCCAGCAGTCCCACTAGCGGGAGGGCCTTATACAATGAGCAGTTCTTC.

Regarding this clonotype: Relative to the germline gene, one junction end is altered; a read error may explain this. This sequence joins TRBV6-5 and TRBJ2-7; D tentatively reads TRBD1 or TRBD2 (5 bases each). The CDR3 spans 15 residues. Germline lookup yields CDR1 MNHEY and CDR2 SVGAGI. CDR3 sequence reads: CASSYFRDVTYEQCF. DNA for the CDR3: TGTGCCAGCAGTTACTTCCGGGACGTCACCTACGAGCAGTGCTTC.

A note on this clonotype: The junction does not match germline at one end; this may be a read error. This chain uses TRBV6-1 with TRBJ1-4; D call uncertain. Germline CDR1 reads MNHNS; CDR2 reads SASEGT. The CDR3 is 15 residues long. CDR3 nucleotide sequence: TGTGCCATCAGTAAGGACCTAGCAACTAATGAAAAACTGTTTTTT. Protein sequence: CAISKDLATNEKLFF.

The genes are TRBV28 and TRBJ2-7; D is perhaps TRBD1 (5 bases). The V end was cut by 6 bases, the J end by 3 bases, with 18 bases between. The CDR3 length is 15 residues. Germline assignment: CDR1 MDHEN and CDR2 SYDVKM. CDR3: CASSSINGAYYEQYF. The CDR3 DNA is TGTGCCAGCAGCTCGATTAATGGGGCGTACTACGAGCAGTACTTC.

In the case of this clonotype: The junction and the germline gene differ at one end; a read error may be behind it. V gene TRBV29-1 combines with J gene TRBJ1-1; 8 nucleotides align to TRBD1. The CDR3 contains 13 residues. CDR1 and CDR2 (germline): SQVTM, ANQGSEA. The CDR3 region has the DNA TGCAGCGCCCAGGGGGCGCCGAACAGTGAAGCTTTCTTT. It is translated as CSAQGAPNSEAFF. The entire variable domain, with the rest obtained from reference TRBV29-1 and TRBJ1-1, is as follows: SAVISQKPSRDICQRGTSLTIQCQVDSQVTMMFWYRQQPGQSLTLIATANQGSEATYESGFVIDKFPISRPNLTFSTLTVSNMSPEDSSIYLCSAQGAPNSEAFFGQGTRLTVV.

This clonotype was picked up many times. The J gene is TRBJ1-1, the V gene TRBV20-1; D is unresolved. In germline, CDR1 is DFQATT, CDR2 SNEGSKA (reference sequence). The CDR3 has 11 amino acids. V gave up 3 bases and J gave up 3 bases, with 5 bases separating them. The DNA for the CDR3 is TGCAGTGCTAGGCGGGACACTGAAGCTTTCTTT. The encoded protein is CSARRDTEAFF.

This clonotype was observed a few times. The chain combines TRBV10-2 with TRBJ2-7; 9 nucleotides align to TRBD1. Germline loops: CDR1 WSHSY, CDR2 SAAADI. The trim removed 7 bases at V and 1 base at J, leaving 5 bases unmatched. The CDR3 has 14 amino acids. CDR3 loop: CASNDRGSSYEQYF. The CDR3 region has the DNA TGCGCCAGCAACGACAGGGGGTCTTCCTACGAGCAGTACTTC.

For this clonotype: Being one base from a much bigger clone, this may be a read error. J is TRBJ2-1 and V is TRBV27, with D possibly called TRBD1 or TRBD2 (5 bases each). With 5 bases removed from V and 4 bases from J, the gap between germline ends came to 15 bases. CDR3 length: 15 amino acids. Germline-derived CDR1 and CDR2 are MNHEY and SMNVEV (reference sequence). The CDR3 loop reads CASSGRDGEYNEQFF. In DNA, the CDR3 is TGTGCCAGCAGTGGCCGGGACGGGGAATACAATGAGCAGTTCTTC.

This clonotype was observed many times. The chain has TRBV27 and TRBJ2-7; D is ambiguous. CDR1 and CDR2 (germline): MNHEY, SMNVEV (reference sequence). The CDR3 length is 13 residues. Trimming cost V 2 bases and J 6 bases, with 11 bases left between them. The CDR3 DNA reads as TGTGCCAGCAGTTTACCCCACGGCTCCGAGCAGTACTTC. Its protein is CASSLPHGSEQYF.

Turning to this clonotype: The junction and the germline gene differ at one end; a read error may be behind it. The chain employs TRBV28 and TRBJ2-2; TRBD2 agrees at 7 bases. CDR3 size: 16 residues. CDR1 is MDHEN, CDR2 SYDVKM, per germline. CDR3: CASSFDTSANTGELLF. As DNA, the CDR3 is TGTGCCAGCAGTTTCGATACTAGCGCGAACACCGGGGAGCTGCTTTTT.

The chain carries TRBV15 and TRBJ2-1; no firm D call. Trimming left V 7 bases short and J 6 bases short, with 13 bases between. This CDR3 comprises 13 residues. CDR1 and CDR2 from the germline V gene are LNHNV and YYDKDF (reference sequence). The CDR3 loop is CATTLGISNEQFF. Here the CDR3 DNA reads TGTGCCACCACCCTAGGGATCTCCAATGAGCAGTTCTTC.

This clonotype was counted only a few times. In nucleotides, the CDR3 is TGCAGTGCTAGAAAAGGATTAGATCAGCCCCAGCATTTT. Translated: CSARKGLDQPQHF. The chain couples TRBV20-1 to TRBJ1-5; no clear D gene. The V gene lost 2 bases and the J gene lost 5 bases, with 10 bases spanning the gap. This CDR3 has 13 residues. CDR1 and CDR2 from the germline V gene are DFQATT and SNEGSKA (reference sequence).

Comments on this clonotype: A much larger clone is a single base away; this may be a read error. The V call is TRBV7-2, the J call TRBJ2-7; possible D gene TRBD1, 5 bases. Germline V CDR1 and CDR2: SGHTA, FQGNSA. The CDR3 consists of 14 residues. The CDR3 region has the DNA TGTGCCAGCAGCTCCCAGGGAATGCTCTACGAGCGGTACTTC. It yields the protein CASSSQGMLYERYF.